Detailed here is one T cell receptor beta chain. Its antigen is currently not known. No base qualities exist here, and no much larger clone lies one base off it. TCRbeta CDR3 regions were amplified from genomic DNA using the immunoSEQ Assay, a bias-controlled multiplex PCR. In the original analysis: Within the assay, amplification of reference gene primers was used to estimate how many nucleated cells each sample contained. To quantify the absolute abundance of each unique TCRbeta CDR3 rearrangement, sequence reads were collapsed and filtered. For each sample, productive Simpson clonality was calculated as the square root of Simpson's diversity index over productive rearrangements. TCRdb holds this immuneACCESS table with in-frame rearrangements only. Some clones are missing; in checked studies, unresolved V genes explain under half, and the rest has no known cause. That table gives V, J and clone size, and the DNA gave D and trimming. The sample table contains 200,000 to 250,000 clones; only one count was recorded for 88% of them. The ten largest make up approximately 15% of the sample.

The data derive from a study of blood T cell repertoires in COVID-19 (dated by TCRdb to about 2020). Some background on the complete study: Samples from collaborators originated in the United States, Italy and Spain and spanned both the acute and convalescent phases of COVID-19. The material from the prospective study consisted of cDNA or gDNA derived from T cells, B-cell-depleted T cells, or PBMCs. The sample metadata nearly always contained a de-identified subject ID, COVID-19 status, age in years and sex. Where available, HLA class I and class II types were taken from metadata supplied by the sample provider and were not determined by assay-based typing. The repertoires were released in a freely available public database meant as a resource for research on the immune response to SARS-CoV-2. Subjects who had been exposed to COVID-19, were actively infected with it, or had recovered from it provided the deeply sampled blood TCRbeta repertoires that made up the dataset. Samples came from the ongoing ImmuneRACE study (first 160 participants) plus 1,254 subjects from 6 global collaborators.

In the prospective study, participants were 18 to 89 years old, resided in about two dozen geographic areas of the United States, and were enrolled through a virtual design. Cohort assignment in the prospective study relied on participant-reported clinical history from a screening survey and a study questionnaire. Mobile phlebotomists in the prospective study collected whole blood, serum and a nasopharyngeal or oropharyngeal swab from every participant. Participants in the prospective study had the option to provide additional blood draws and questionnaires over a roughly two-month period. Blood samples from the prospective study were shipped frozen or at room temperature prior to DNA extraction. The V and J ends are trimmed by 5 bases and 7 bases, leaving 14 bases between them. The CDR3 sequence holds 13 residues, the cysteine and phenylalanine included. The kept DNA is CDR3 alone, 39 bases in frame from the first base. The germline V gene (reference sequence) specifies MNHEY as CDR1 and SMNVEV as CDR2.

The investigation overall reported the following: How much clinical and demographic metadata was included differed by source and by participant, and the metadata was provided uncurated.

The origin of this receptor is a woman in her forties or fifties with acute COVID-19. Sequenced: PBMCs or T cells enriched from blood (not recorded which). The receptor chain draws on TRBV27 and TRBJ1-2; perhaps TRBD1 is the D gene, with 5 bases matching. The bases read TGTGCCAGCAGTCATCCAGACAGAGGTGGCTACACCTTC. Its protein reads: CASSHPDRGGYTF.